This is a list of T cell receptor beta chains from one sample in a study of blood T cells in healthy people across ages. MiXCR, run by TCRdb on the 5' RACE reads, gives a single entry per CDR3 protein. This table has approximately 1.5 million distinct CDR3 sequences, about 35% appearing once. Sequenced input: blood. The receptors were sampled from a woman aged 25 to 39 in good health. Each CDR3 is given with its conserved first and last residue. The D gene is left open where the match is weak. Rows may omit the clone size; those that give it use once, few, many or a size class.

>TRBV5-1|TRBJ2-7|NA|TRBD1
CASSLEGANEQYF
TGCGCCAGCAGCTTGGAGGGGGCCAACGAGCAGTACTTC
>TRBV29-1|TRBJ2-1|NA|NA
CSDRFAEQVDLNEQFF
TGCAGCGACCGGTTTGCAGAGCAGGTAGATCTCAATGAGCAGTTCTTC
>TRBV7-2|TRBJ1-1|few|NA
CASSRNTVLGTEAFF
TGTGCCAGCAGCCGAAATACAGTATTAGGCACTGAAGCTTTCTTT
>TRBV20-1|TRBJ2-3|NA|NA
CSARVAGVSTDTQYF
TGCAGTGCTAGAGTGGCAGGGGTTAGCACAGATACGCAGTATTTT
>TRBV6-5|TRBJ2-7|few|NA
CASRNHYEQYF
TGTGCCAGCAGAAACCACTACGAGCAGTACTTC
>TRBV4-2|TRBJ2-2|NA|NA
CASSQDLTDNTGELFF
TGTGCCAGCAGCCAAGATCTAACGGATAACACCGGGGAGCTGTTTTTT
>TRBV7-2|TRBJ1-4|NA|NA
CASSLGRFEKLFF
TGTGCCAGCAGCTTGGGGAGATTTGAAAAACTGTTTTTT
>TRBV7-8|TRBJ1-5|NA|NA
CASSAPGRVGQPQHF
TGTGCCAGCAGCGCGCCCGGCAGGGTCGGTCAGCCCCAGCATTTT
>TRBV3-1|TRBJ2-1|NA|TRBD1
CASSQDEGQKNEQFF
TGTGCCAGCAGCCAGGATGAGGGACAGAAGAATGAGCAGTTCTTC
>TRBV5-1|TRBJ1-2|few|NA
CASSLDGTGNYGYTF
TGCGCCAGCAGCTTGGACGGGACGGGGAACTATGGCTACACCTTC
>TRBV18|TRBJ2-1|NA|NA
CASSPPERAFYNEQFF
TGTGCCAGCTCACCACCGGAGAGGGCGTTTTACAATGAGCAGTTCTTC
>TRBV5-1|TRBJ2-6|NA|NA
CASSSVAEAGGANVLTF
TGCGCCAGCAGCTCTGTAGCGGAAGCAGGTGGGGCCAACGTCCTGACTTTC
>TRBV7-2|TRBJ2-4|few|TRBD1
CASSIRDRDSAQYF
TGTGCCAGCAGCATCCGGGACAGGGACTCAGCGCAGTACTTC
>TRBV25-1|TRBJ2-3|few|NA
CASRTRGGADTQYF
TGTGCCAGCAGAACTAGGGGTGGGGCAGATACGCAGTATTTT
>TRBV7-3|TRBJ1-2|NA|NA
CASSLTKDRGDGYTF
TGTGCCAGCAGCTTAACTAAGGACAGAGGGGATGGCTACACCTTC
>TRBV15|TRBJ2-1|NA|NA
CATSRDDKVNNEQFF
TGTGCCACCAGCAGAGACGATAAAGTAAACAATGAGCAGTTCTTC
>TRBV12-3/TRBV12-4|TRBJ2-1|NA|TRBD2
CASSPAGGPGEQFF
TGTGCCAGCTCACCGGCGGGAGGGCCAGGTGAGCAGTTCTTC
>TRBV2|TRBJ2-7|NA|TRBD1
CASRSVLDRDEQYF
TGTGCCAGCAGGTCGGTCCTCGACAGGGACGAGCAGTACTTC
>TRBV6-6|TRBJ2-7|NA|NA
CASSYSGDLYEQYF
TGTGCCAGCAGTTACTCAGGAGACCTCTACGAGCAGTACTTC
>TRBV29-1|TRBJ2-1|few|NA
CSVLHLEQFF
TGCAGCGTCCTCCACCTTGAGCAGTTCTTC
>TRBV7-9|TRBJ2-3|few|NA
CASSLGVWGRDTQYF
TGTGCCAGCAGCTTAGGAGTATGGGGAAGAGATACGCAGTATTTT
>TRBV4-1|TRBJ1-1|NA|NA
CASSLPGGVNTEAFF
TGCGCCAGCAGCCTTCCAGGCGGGGTCAACACTGAAGCTTTCTTT
>TRBV27|TRBJ1-4|NA|NA
CASSFLVNEKLFF
TGTGCCAGCAGTTTTTTAGTCAATGAAAAACTGTTTTTT
>TRBV5-1|TRBJ1-2|few|NA
CASSPGTFYYGYTF
TGCGCCAGCAGCCCGGGGACTTTTTACTATGGCTACACCTTC
>TRBV20-1|TRBJ2-5|NA|TRBD2
CSPQTGLRNEQYF
TGCAGCCCCCAGACGGGACTAAGGAATGAGCAGTACTTC
>TRBV29-1|TRBJ2-7|many|NA
CSVEVQASYEQYF
TGCAGCGTTGAAGTTCAGGCCTCCTACGAGCAGTACTTC
>TRBV7-2|TRBJ1-2|few|NA
CASSSGSGQPGYTF
TGTGCCAGCAGCTCAGGTAGTGGCCAGCCGGGCTACACCTTC
>TRBV7-2|TRBJ2-5|few|TRBD1
CASGRDRGQETQYF
TGTGCCAGCGGCCGGGACAGGGGGCAAGAGACCCAGTACTTC
>TRBV10-1|TRBJ1-1|few|TRBD1
CASSEGTATEAFF
TGCGCCAGCAGTGAGGGGACAGCGACTGAAGCTTTCTTT
>TRBV6-2/TRBV6-3|TRBJ1-1|few|TRBD1
CASSDDRGTEAFF
TGTGCCAGCAGTGATGACAGGGGCACTGAAGCTTTCTTT
>TRBV7-9|TRBJ1-1|NA|TRBD1
CASSSRDRGETEAFF
TGTGCCAGCAGCTCCCGGGACAGGGGGGAGACTGAAGCTTTCTTT
>TRBV12-3/TRBV12-4|TRBJ2-3|few|NA
CASSLGVRTESTDTQYF
TGTGCCAGCAGTTTAGGAGTGAGGACAGAGAGCACAGATACGCAGTATTTT
>TRBV12-3/TRBV12-4|TRBJ2-3|few|TRBD2
CASSPGTSFSGTQYF
TGTGCCAGCAGTCCCGGGACTAGCTTCTCCGGGACGCAGTATTTT